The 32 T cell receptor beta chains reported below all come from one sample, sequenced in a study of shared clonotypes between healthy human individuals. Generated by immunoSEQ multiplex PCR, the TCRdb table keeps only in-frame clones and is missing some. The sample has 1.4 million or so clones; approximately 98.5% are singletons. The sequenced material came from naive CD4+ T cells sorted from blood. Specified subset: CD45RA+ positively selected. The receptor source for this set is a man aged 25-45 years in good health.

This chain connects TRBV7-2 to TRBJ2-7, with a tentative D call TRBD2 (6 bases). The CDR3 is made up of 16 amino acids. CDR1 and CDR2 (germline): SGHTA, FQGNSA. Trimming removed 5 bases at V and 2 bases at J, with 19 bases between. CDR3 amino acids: CASSPYSVLATYEQYF. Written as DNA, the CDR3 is TGTGCCAGCAGCCCCTACTCGGTGCTAGCGACCTACGAGCAGTACTTC.

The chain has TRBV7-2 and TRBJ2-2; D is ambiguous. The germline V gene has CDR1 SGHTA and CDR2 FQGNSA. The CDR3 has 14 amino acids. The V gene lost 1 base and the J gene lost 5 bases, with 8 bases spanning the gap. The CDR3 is CASSLDYGTGELFF. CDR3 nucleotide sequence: TGTGCCAGCAGCTTAGACTACGGGACCGGGGAGCTGTTTTTT.

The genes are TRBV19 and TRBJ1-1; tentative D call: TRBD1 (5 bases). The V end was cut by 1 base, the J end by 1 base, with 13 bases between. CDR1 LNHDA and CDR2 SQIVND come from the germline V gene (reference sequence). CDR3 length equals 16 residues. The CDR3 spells CASSIATGTGNTEAFF. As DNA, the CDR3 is TGTGCCAGTAGTATAGCCACCGGGACGGGGAACACTGAAGCTTTCTTT.

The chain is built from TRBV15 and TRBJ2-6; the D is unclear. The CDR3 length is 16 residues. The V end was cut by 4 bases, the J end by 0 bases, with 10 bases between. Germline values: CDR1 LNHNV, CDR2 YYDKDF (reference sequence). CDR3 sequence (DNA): TGTGCCACCAGCAACCAGTTCCGCTCTGGGGCCAACGTCCTGACTTTC. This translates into CATSNQFRSGANVLTF. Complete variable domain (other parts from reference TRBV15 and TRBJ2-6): DAMVIQNPRYQVTQFGKPVTLSCSQTLNHNVMYWYQQKSSQAPKLLFHYYDKDFNNEADTPDNFQSRRPNTSFCFLDIRSPGLGDTAMYLCATSNQFRSGANVLTFGAGSRLTVL.

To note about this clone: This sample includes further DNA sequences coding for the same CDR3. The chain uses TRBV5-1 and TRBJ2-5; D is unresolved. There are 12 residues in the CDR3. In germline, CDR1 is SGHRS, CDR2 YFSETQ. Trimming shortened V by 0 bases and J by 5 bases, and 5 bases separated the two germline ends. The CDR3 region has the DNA TGCGCCAGCAGCTTGGGACTGGAGACCCAGTACTTC. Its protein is CASSLGLETQYF.

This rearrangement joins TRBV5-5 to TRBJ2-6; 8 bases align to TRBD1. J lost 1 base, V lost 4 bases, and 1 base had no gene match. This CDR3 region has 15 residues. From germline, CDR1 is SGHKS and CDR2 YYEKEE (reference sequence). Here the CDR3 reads CASSRQGSGANVLTF. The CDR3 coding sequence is TGTGCCAGCAGCCGACAGGGGTCTGGGGCCAACGTCCTGACTTTC. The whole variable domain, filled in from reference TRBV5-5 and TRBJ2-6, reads DAGVTQSPTHLIKTRGQQVTLRCSPISGHKSVSWYQQVLGQGPQFIFQYYEKEERGRGNFPDRFSARQFPNYSSELNVNALLLGDSALYLCASSRQGSGANVLTFGAGSRLTVL.

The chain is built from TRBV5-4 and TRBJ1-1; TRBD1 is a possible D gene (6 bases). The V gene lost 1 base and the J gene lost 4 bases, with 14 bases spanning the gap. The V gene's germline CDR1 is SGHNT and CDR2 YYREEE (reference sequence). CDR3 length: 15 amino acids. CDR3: CASSLPLTGFTEAFF. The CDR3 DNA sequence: TGTGCCAGCAGCTTGCCCCTGACAGGTTTCACTGAAGCTTTCTTT.

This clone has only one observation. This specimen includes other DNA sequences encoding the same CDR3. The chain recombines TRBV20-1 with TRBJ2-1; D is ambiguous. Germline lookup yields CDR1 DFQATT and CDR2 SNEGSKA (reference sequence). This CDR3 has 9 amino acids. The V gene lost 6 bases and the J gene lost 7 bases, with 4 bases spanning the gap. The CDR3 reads CSAPNEQFF. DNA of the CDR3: TGCAGTGCCCCTAATGAGCAGTTCTTC.

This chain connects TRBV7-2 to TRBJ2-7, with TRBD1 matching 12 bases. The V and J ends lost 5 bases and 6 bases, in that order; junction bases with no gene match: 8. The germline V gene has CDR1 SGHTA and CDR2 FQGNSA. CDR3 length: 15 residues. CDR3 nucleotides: TGTGCCAGCAGCGCCCGGGACAGGGGGCAAGGCGAGCAGTACTTC. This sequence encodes CASSARDRGQGEQYF.

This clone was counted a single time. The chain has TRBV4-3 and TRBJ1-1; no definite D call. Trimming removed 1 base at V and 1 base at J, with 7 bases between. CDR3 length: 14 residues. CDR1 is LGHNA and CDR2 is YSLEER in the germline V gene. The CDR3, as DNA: TGCGCCAGCAGCCAAGGCCCGGCGAACACTGAAGCTTTCTTT. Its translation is CASSQGPANTEAFF.

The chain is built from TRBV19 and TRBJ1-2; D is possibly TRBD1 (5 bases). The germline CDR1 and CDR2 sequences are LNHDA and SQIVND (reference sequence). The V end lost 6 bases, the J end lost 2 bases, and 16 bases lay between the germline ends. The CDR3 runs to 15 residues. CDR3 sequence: CASSFPGRENYGYTF. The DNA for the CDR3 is TGTGCCAGTAGCTTCCCGGGACGGGAAAACTATGGCTACACCTTC. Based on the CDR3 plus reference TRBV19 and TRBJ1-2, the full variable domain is DGGITQSPKYLFRKEGQNVTLSCEQNLNHDAMYWYRQDPGQGLRLIYYSQIVNDFQKGDIAEGYSVSREKKESFPLTVTSAQKNPTAFYLCASSFPGRENYGYTFGSGTRLTVV.

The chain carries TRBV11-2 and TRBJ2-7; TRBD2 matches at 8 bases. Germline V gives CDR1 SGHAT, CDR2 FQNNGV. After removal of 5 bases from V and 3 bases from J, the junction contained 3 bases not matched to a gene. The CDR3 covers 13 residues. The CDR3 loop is CASSQTSGYEQYF. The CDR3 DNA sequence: TGTGCCAGCAGCCAAACTAGCGGCTACGAGCAGTACTTC.

The CDR3 loop reads CSAPSRWNTEAFF. CDR3 DNA: TGCAGCGCCCCGTCCAGGTGGAACACTGAAGCTTTCTTT. The genes are TRBV29-1 and TRBJ1-1; D not certain. Per the germline V gene, CDR1 is SQVTM and CDR2 is ANQGSEA. The CDR3 has 13 amino acids. The germline V and J ends were trimmed by 7 bases and 1 base, with 13 bases remaining between them.

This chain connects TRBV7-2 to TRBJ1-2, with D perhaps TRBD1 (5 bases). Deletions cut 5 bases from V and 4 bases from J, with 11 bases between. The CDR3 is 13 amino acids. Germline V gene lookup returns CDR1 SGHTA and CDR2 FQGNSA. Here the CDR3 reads CASSPWGVYGYTF. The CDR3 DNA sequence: TGTGCCAGCAGCCCCTGGGGGGTCTATGGCTACACCTTC.

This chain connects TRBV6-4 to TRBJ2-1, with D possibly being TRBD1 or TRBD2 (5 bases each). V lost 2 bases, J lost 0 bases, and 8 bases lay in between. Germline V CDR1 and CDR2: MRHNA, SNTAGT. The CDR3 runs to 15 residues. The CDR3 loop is CASSDAGSSYNEQFF. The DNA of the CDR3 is TGTGCCAGCAGTGACGCAGGGAGCTCCTACAATGAGCAGTTCTTC.

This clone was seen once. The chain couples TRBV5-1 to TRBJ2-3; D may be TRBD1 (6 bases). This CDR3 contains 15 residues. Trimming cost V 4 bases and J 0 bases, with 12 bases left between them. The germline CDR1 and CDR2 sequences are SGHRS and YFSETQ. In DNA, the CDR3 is TGCGCCAGCAGCCGATACGGACAGAGCACAGATACGCAGTATTTT. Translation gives CASSRYGQSTDTQYF. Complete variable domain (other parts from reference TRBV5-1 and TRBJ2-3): KAGVTQTPRYLIKTRGQQVTLSCSPISGHRSVSWYQQTPGQGLQFLFEYFSETQRNKGNFPGRFSGRQFSNSRSEMNVSTLELGDSALYLCASSRYGQSTDTQYFGPGTRLTVL.

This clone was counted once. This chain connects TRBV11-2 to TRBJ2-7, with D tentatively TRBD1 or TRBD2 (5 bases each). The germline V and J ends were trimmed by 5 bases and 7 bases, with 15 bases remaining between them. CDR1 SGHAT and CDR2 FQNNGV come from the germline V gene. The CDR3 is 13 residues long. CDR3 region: CASSQGRLWEQYF. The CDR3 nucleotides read TGTGCCAGCAGCCAGGGACGTTTGTGGGAGCAGTACTTC.

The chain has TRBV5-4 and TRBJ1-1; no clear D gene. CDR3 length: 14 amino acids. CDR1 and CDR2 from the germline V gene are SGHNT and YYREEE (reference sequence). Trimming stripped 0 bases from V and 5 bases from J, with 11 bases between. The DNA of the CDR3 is TGTGCCAGCAGCTTGGCGAGGGCGGGGACTGAAGCTTTCTTT. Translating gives CASSLARAGTEAFF. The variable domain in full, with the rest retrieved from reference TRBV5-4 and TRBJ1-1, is ETGVTQSPTHLIKTRGQQVTLRCSSQSGHNTVSWYQQALGQGPQFIFQYYREEENGRGNFPPRFSGLQFPNYSSELNVNALELDDSALYLCASSLARAGTEAFFGQGTRLTVV.

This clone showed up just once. The CDR3 DNA reads as TGTGCCAGCAGGGACAGTTTCGCCGGGAATGAAAAACTGTTTTTT. Its translation is CASRDSFAGNEKLFF. The chain carries TRBV6-5 and TRBJ1-4; the D gene is possibly TRBD1 (6 bases). The germline CDR1 and CDR2 sequences are MNHEY and SVGAGI. The CDR3 totals 15 residues. Trimming left V 6 bases short and J 5 bases short, with 16 bases between.

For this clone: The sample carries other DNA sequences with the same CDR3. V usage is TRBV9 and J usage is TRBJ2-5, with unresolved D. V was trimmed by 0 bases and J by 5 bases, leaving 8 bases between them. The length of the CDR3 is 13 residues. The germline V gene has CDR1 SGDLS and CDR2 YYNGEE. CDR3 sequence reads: CASSVDLAETQYF. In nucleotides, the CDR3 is TGTGCCAGCAGCGTAGATCTCGCGGAGACCCAGTACTTC.

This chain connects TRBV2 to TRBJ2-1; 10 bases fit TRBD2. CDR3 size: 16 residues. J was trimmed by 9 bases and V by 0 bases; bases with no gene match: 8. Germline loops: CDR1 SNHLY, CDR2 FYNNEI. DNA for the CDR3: TGTGCCAGCAGTGAAGCGCGGCTAGCGGGAGTTTTTGAGCAGTTCTTC. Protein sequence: CASSEARLAGVFEQFF.

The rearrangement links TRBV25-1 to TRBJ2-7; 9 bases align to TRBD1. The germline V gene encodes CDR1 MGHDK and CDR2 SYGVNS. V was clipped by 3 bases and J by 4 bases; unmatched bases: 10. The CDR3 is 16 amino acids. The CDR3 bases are TGTGCCAGCAGTGAGCACACCGGGACAGGGTTATACGAGCAGTACTTC. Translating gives CASSEHTGTGLYEQYF.

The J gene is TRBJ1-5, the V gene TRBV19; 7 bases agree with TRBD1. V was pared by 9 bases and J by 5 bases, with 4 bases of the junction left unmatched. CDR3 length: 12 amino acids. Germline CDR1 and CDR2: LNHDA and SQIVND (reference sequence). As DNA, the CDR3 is TGTGCCAGCCGGACAGGTCATCAGCCCCAGCATTTT. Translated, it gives CASRTGHQPQHF.

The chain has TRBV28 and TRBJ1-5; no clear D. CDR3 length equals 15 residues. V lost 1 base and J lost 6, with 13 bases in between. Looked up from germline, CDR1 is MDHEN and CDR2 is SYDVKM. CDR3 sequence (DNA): TGTGCCAGCAGTTTATTCGGACCAGGCGGTCAGCCCCAGCATTTT. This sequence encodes CASSLFGPGGQPQHF.

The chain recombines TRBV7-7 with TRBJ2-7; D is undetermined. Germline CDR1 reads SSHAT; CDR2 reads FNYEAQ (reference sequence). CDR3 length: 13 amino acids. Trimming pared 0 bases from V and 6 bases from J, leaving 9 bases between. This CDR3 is CASSLADKGEQYF. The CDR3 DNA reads TGTGCCAGCAGCTTAGCCGACAAAGGCGAGCAGTACTTC.

In nucleotides, the CDR3 is TGTGCCAGCAGCTTAGGAGGGGGGGTACAAGAGACCCAGTACTTC. Its translation is CASSLGGGVQETQYF. The J gene is TRBJ2-5, the V gene TRBV11-3, with D possibly being TRBD2 (7 bases). CDR3 length: 15 residues. Germline V lookup: CDR1 SGHNT, CDR2 YENEEA. V lost 1 base and J 2 bases, leaving 11 bases between the germline ends.

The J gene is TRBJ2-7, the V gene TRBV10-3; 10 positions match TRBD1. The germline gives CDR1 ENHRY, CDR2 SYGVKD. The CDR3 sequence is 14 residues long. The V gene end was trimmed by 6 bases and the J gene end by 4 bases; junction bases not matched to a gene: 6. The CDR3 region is CAIRMTGGSYEQYF. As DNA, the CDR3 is TGTGCCATCAGAATGACAGGGGGCTCGTACGAGCAGTACTTC.

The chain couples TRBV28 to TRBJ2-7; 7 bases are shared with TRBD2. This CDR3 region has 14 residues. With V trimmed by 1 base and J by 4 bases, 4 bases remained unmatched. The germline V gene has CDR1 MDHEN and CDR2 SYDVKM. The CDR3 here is CASSLSAGVYEQYF. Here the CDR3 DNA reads TGTGCCAGCAGTTTATCGGCGGGAGTTTACGAGCAGTACTTC.

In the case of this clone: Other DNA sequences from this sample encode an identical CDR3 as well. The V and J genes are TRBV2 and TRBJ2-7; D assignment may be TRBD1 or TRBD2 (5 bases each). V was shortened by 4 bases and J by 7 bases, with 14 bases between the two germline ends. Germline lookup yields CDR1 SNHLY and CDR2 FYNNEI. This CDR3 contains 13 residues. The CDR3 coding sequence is TGTGCCAGCAGTGTAGACAGCTCGGGGGAGCAGTACTTC. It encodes CASSVDSSGEQYF. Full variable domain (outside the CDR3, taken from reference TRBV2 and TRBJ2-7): EPEVTQTPSHQVTQMGQEVILRCVPISNHLYFYWYRQILGQKVEFLVSFYNNEISEKSEIFDDQFSVERPDGSNFTLKIRSTKLEDSAMYFCASSVDSSGEQYFGPGTRLTVT.

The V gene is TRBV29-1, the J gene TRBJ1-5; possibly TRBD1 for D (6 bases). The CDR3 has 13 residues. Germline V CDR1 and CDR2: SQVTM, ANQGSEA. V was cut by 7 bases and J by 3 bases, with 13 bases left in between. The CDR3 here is CSAGEGLNQPQHF. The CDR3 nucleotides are TGCAGCGCAGGGGAGGGACTCAATCAGCCCCAGCATTTT.

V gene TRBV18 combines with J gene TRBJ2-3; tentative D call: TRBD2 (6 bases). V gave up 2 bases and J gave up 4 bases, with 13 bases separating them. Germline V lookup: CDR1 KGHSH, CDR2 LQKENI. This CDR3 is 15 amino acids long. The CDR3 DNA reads TGTGCCAGCTCACCAGGCGGGATGGTCTCAGATACGCAGTATTTT. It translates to CASSPGGMVSDTQYF.

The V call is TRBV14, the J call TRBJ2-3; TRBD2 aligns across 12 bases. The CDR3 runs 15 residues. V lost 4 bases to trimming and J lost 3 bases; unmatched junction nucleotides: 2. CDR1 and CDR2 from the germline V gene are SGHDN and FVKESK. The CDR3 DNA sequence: TGTGCCAGCAGCCGTGGGACTAGCGGGACAGATACGCAGTATTTT. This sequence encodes CASSRGTSGTDTQYF. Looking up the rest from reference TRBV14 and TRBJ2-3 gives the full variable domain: EAGVTQFPSHSVIEKGQTVTLRCDPISGHDNLYWYRRVMGKEIKFLLHFVKESKQDESGMPNNRFLAERTGGTYSTLKVQPAELEDSGVYFCASSRGTSGTDTQYFGPGTRLTVL.